The rows below give T cell receptor beta chains drawn from one sample of a study of technical replicates of blood from a handful of donors. Generated by immunoSEQ multiplex PCR, the TCRdb table keeps only in-frame clones and is missing some. The table shows under 100,000 clones, with about 96% occurring only once. The sample taken for sequencing was T cells isolated from PBMCs. The receptors were gathered from a human donor in good health. Both conserved end residues are part of each CDR3. D genes are given only for firm matches. Clone size is not always given. Where it is, it says once, few, many or a class for expanded clones.

d_gene,abundance,v_gene,j_gene,CDR3nt,CDR3aa
TRBD1,-,TRBV4-1,TRBJ1-1,TGCGCCAGCAGCTCAAGCCGGGGTCAGGGGGCGCGGGACACTGAAGCTTTCTTT,CASSSSRGQGARDTEAFF
TRBD2,once,TRBV6-6,TRBJ2-5,TGTGCCAGCAGCAAAGGGACTAGCGGCCAAGAGACCCAGTACTTC,CASSKGTSGQETQYF
-,-,TRBV6-1,TRBJ2-3,TGTGCCAGCAGCCTAGCTGCTAGCACAGATACGCAGTATTTT,CASSLAASTDTQYF
-,-,TRBV11-2,TRBJ1-2,TGTGCCAGCAGCCCCCCAGGGACTAACTATGGCTACACCTTC,CASSPPGTNYGYTF
-,-,TRBV9,TRBJ1-1,TGTGCCAGCAGCGTAGCTGGCAGTCCCTTATCAGACACTGAAGCTTTCTTT,CASSVAGSPLSDTEAFF
-,-,TRBV5-4,TRBJ2-7,TGTGCCAGCAGCTTGGATCACAGTTCCTACGAGCAGTACTTC,CASSLDHSSYEQYF
-,-,TRBV11-2,TRBJ2-1,TGTGCCAGCAGCTTTACTAGAATTGGGAATGAGCAGTTCTTC,CASSFTRIGNEQFF
TRBD1,-,TRBV7-2,TRBJ1-5,TGTGCCAGCAGCTTTTCGACAGGGAGCAATCAGCCCCAGCATTTT,CASSFSTGSNQPQHF
-,-,TRBV4-1,TRBJ1-1,TGCGCCAGCAGCCTAGGACTCTGGGAGAACACTGAAGCTTTCTTT,CASSLGLWENTEAFF
-,-,TRBV4-1,TRBJ2-3,TGCGCCAGCAGCCAGTACACAGGAGGGCTTGGCCATACGCAGTATTTT,CASSQYTGGLGHTQYF
-,-,TRBV27,TRBJ1-2,TGTGCCAGCAGTTTCCTCGGGGGATCCTATGGCTACACCTTC,CASSFLGGSYGYTF
TRBD2,-,TRBV6-5,TRBJ2-7,TGTGCCAGCACTCCAGGCGGGAGGGCCGGGTACGAGCAGTACTTC,CASTPGGRAGYEQYF
TRBD1,-,TRBV19,TRBJ2-1,TGTGCCAGTATAAGCCAGGGGGCGCCCGGGGATGAGCAGTTCTTC,CASISQGAPGDEQFF
TRBD1,once,TRBV7-2,TRBJ1-5,TGTGCCAGCAGCCGATCGACAGGGGTCAATCAGCCCCAGCATTTT,CASSRSTGVNQPQHF
-,-,TRBV19,TRBJ1-2,TGTGCCAGTAGTCAGGCAGTCCCGCCTCTCTATGGCTACACCTTC,CASSQAVPPLYGYTF
TRBD2,-,TRBV9,TRBJ2-1,TGTGCCAGCAGCTCCCGGTCCTTTAGCGGGAGGAACCATGAGCAGTTCTTC,CASSSRSFSGRNHEQFF
TRBD2,-,TRBV30,TRBJ2-6,TGTGCCTGGAGTAGTCTAGCGGGAGCTTCTGGGGCCAACGTCCTGACTTTC,CAWSSLAGASGANVLTF
TRBD2,-,TRBV2,TRBJ2-1,TGTGCCAGCAGCCCCACGACTAGCGTAAGTGAGCAGTTCTTC,CASSPTTSVSEQFF
TRBD1,-,TRBV18,TRBJ2-2,TGTGCCAGCTCGTCCGGGACAGGAAAGACCGGGGAGCTGTTTTTT,CASSSGTGKTGELFF
TRBD1,-,TRBV7-8,TRBJ1-1,TGTGCCAGCAGCCTTAACAGGGGGCGGAACACTGAAGCTTTCTTT,CASSLNRGRNTEAFF
TRBD1,-,TRBV5-1,TRBJ1-1,TGCGCCAGCAGCTCTCAGGGGGTGCTGAACACTGAAGCTTTCTTT,CASSSQGVLNTEAFF
TRBD1,-,TRBV5-1,TRBJ2-7,TGCGCCAGCAGCCTGGACAGGGGGAATGGCGAGCAGTACTTC,CASSLDRGNGEQYF
-,-,TRBV6-1,TRBJ1-2,TGTGCCAGCAGTGGAGACTTCTCCCCCTATGGCTACACCTTC,CASSGDFSPYGYTF
TRBD2,-,TRBV28,TRBJ2-2,TGTGCCAGCAGTCAAGGGACTAGGCCCGGGGAGCTGTTTTTT,CASSQGTRPGELFF
-,-,TRBV6-6,TRBJ2-5,TGTGCCACCCTACAGGGCTGGGGAGAGACCCAGTACTTC,CATLQGWGETQYF
-,-,TRBV4-3,TRBJ2-3,TGCGCCAGCAGCCAAGGATCTGGGTACTACTCAGATACGCAGTATTTT,CASSQGSGYYSDTQYF
-,-,TRBV6-1,TRBJ1-1,TGTGCCAGCATATCAGGATTTTTCACTGAAGCTTTCTTT,CASISGFFTEAFF
-,-,TRBV9,TRBJ2-3,TGTGCCAGCGATATGGCGGGGCGGAGCACAGATACGCAGTATTTT,CASDMAGRSTDTQYF
TRBD2,-,TRBV27,TRBJ2-7,TGTGCCAGCAGTTTGTGGGGGACTAGCGGGAGGGACGAGCAGTACTTC,CASSLWGTSGRDEQYF
-,-,TRBV19,TRBJ1-2,TGTGCCAGTACCGGATTAGGGGGTACTAACTATGGCTACACCTTC,CASTGLGGTNYGYTF
-,-,TRBV19,TRBJ2-3,TGTGCCAGTAGTATCGCTCGGGAACTCACAGATACGCAGTATTTT,CASSIARELTDTQYF
-,once,TRBV9,TRBJ2-2,TGTGCCAGCAGCGAGAGAGGGAACACCGGGGAGCTGTTTTTT,CASSERGNTGELFF
-,few,TRBV19,TRBJ1-1,TGTGCCAGTAGTATTGGCATATACGAGGGCAGTGGTACTGAAGCTTTCTTT,CASSIGIYEGSGTEAFF
TRBD1,once,TRBV19,TRBJ2-7,TGTGCCAGTAGTACTATAGACAGGGAAGGAAAGTCCTACGAGCAGTACTTC,CASSTIDREGKSYEQYF
TRBD2,-,TRBV27,TRBJ2-7,TGTGCCAGCAGTACCCAGCGGGAGGGGTACGAGCAGTACTTC,CASSTQREGYEQYF
TRBD1,-,TRBV4-1,TRBJ1-1,TGCGCCAGCAGCCGACGACCCGGACAGGGAGACGCAAACACTGAAGCTTTCTTT,CASSRRPGQGDANTEAFF
-,-,TRBV27,TRBJ1-2,TGTGCCAGCAGTTTAAATCTCAACTATGGCTACACCTTC,CASSLNLNYGYTF
-,-,TRBV7-8,TRBJ1-5,TGTGCCAGCAGCTTTTACGACAGGATATATAGCAATCAGCCCCAGCATTTT,CASSFYDRIYSNQPQHF
-,-,TRBV9,TRBJ1-4,TGTGCCAGCAGCGTAGACGGGGATAATGAAAAACTGTTTTTT,CASSVDGDNEKLFF
-,-,TRBV19,TRBJ2-1,TGTGCCAGTAGGGACGGGAATAGCTACAATGAGCAGTTCTTC,CASRDGNSYNEQFF
-,-,TRBV27,TRBJ1-1,TGTGCCAGCAGTTTAGTATGGGGGCTTACTGAAGCTTTCTTT,CASSLVWGLTEAFF
TRBD2,-,TRBV27,TRBJ2-3,TGTGCCAGCAGTTTATGGGCCAGCGGGGACACAGATACGCAGTATTTT,CASSLWASGDTDTQYF
-,-,TRBV7-6,TRBJ2-5,TGTGCCAGCAGGTCTAGTCCGGAAGAGACCCAGTACTTC,CASRSSPEETQYF
TRBD1,-,TRBV28,TRBJ1-1,TGTGCCAGCAGCCCTTTTACAGGGGTCCCCACTGAAGCTTTCTTT,CASSPFTGVPTEAFF
TRBD1,-,TRBV5-1,TRBJ1-1,TGCGCCAGCAGCCACCCCGGGACAGGGGTTCCCGTGGAAGCTTTCTTT,CASSHPGTGVPVEAFF
TRBD1,-,TRBV19,TRBJ2-7,TGTGCCAGTGCGACAGGGGGAGCCTACGAGCAGTACTTC,CASATGGAYEQYF
TRBD2,once,TRBV28,TRBJ2-5,TGTGCCAGCAGTTTGGAGCGGGAGTTGGAGACCCAGTACTTC,CASSLERELETQYF
-,-,TRBV11-2,TRBJ1-4,TGTGCCAGCAGCTTAGGGGACTCCCTTCGTAATGAAAAACTGTTTTTT,CASSLGDSLRNEKLFF
TRBD1,-,TRBV19,TRBJ1-5,TGTGCCAGTAGGGAGGACAGGGGGGCTTCCAATCAGCCCCAGCATTTT,CASREDRGASNQPQHF
-,-,TRBV14,TRBJ1-2,TGTGCCAGCAGCCGGGCCAGCTTTAACTATGGCTACACCTTC,CASSRASFNYGYTF
-,-,TRBV4-2,TRBJ1-4,TGTGCCAGCAGCCGGGGAGCAACTAATGAAAAACTGTTTTTT,CASSRGATNEKLFF
-,-,TRBV19,TRBJ2-1,TGTGCCAGTAGGGCTAGCTCCTACAATGAGCAGTTCTTC,CASRASSYNEQFF
-,-,TRBV6-5,TRBJ2-7,TGTGCCAGCAGTTACGATGCCGAATCCGGCGAGCAGTACTTC,CASSYDAESGEQYF
-,-,TRBV27,TRBJ2-3,TGTGCCAGCAGTTTGGTGTACCTAACAGATACGCAGTATTTT,CASSLVYLTDTQYF